Listed here are 8 T cell receptor beta chains from one sample, sequenced in a study of identical twins. Each CDR3 protein is one row after TCRdb ran MiXCR on the 5' RACE reads. The sample lists 200,000 or so distinct CDR3 sequences, more than 15% occurring once. The same data also went into a second study, on T cells expressing NK-cell markers.

Material for sequencing was CD8+ T cells sorted from blood. The receptors stem from a woman between 18 and 30 years old in good health.

The chain links TRBV7-9 to TRBJ2-7; TRBD2 matches 7 bases. Germline-derived CDR1 and CDR2 are SEHNR and FQNEAQ (reference sequence). This CDR3 region has 14 residues. J lost 5 bases, V lost 5 bases, and 9 bases had no gene match. CDR3 loop: CASSPRTSPHEQYF. The CDR3 DNA is TGTGCCAGCAGCCCGAGGACTAGTCCACACGAGCAGTACTTC. The variable domain in full, completed from reference TRBV7-9 and TRBJ2-7, reads DTGVSQNPRHKITKRGQNVTFRCDPISEHNRLYWYRQTLGQGPEFLTYFQNEAQLEKSRLLSDRFSAERPKGSFSTLEIQRTEQGDSAMYLCASSPRTSPHEQYFGPGTRLTVT.

The chain carries TRBV12-3 or TRBV12-4 and TRBJ2-4, with TRBD2 matching over 7 bases. This CDR3 region has 15 residues. The V and J ends lost 4 bases and 8 bases, in that order; junction bases with no gene match: 11. DNA of the CDR3: TGTGCCAGCAGTTCCCACTACGCAGGGAGGGACATTCAGTACTTC. This encodes CASSSHYAGRDIQYF.

This clonotype was seen only a few times. The V gene is TRBV5-5, the J gene TRBJ2-3; 11 bases map to TRBD2. V trimming: 5 bases; J trimming: 1 base; junction bases outside the gene matches: 6. This CDR3 spans 16 amino acids. Germline CDR1 SGHKS, CDR2 YYEKEE (reference sequence). CDR3 sequence (DNA): TGTGCCAGCAGTTTAGATAGCGGGGGGGGCACAGATACGCAGTATTTT. Translated, it gives CASSLDSGGGTDTQYF.

This chain uses TRBV20-1 with TRBJ2-4; tentatively, D is TRBD1 (5 bases). The V gene's germline CDR1 is DFQATT and CDR2 SNEGSKA (reference sequence). The CDR3 has 13 residues. V was trimmed by 6 bases and J by 5 bases, leaving 14 bases between them. The DNA of the CDR3 is TGCAGTGCGGAACAGGATCTAGAAAACATTCAGTACTTC. This sequence encodes CSAEQDLENIQYF.

This chain links TRBV12-3 or TRBV12-4 with TRBJ2-5; D unresolved. The CDR3 extends over 14 amino acids. V was clipped by 7 bases and J by 4 bases, with 16 bases between them. Here the CDR3 DNA reads TGTGCCAGCACCCCCTCTATTAGAGTAGAGACCCAGTACTTC. Translation gives CASTPSIRVETQYF.

The gene calls are TRBV11-2 and TRBJ1-2; perhaps TRBD1 as D (6 bases). The CDR3 extends over 14 amino acids. Germline CDR1 SGHAT, CDR2 FQNNGV. Trimming removed 1 base at V and 7 bases at J, with 13 bases between. In nucleotides, the CDR3 is TGTGCCAGCAGCTTAGGGGGGGGCGATTCTGGCTACACCTTC. Protein: CASSLGGGDSGYTF.

The sample holds a few counts of this clonotype. V is TRBV5-5 and J is TRBJ2-2; D possibly corresponds to TRBD1 (6 bases). The CDR3 is 17 amino acids. V was cut by 0 bases and J by 5 bases, with 17 bases left in between. The germline V gene encodes CDR1 SGHKS and CDR2 YYEKEE (reference sequence). The CDR3 sequence: CASSLDGTSSGTGELFF. As DNA, the CDR3 is TGTGCCAGCAGCTTGGATGGGACAAGTTCGGGAACCGGGGAGCTGTTTTTT.

This rearrangement joins TRBV14 to TRBJ2-2; D not resolved. The germline V and J ends were trimmed by 8 bases and 2 bases, with 9 bases remaining between them. Germline lookup yields CDR1 SGHDN and CDR2 FVKESK. This CDR3 comprises 13 residues. For the CDR3, the DNA is TGTGCCAGCGGGGTTATTAACACCGGGGAGCTGTTTTTT. Translated, it gives CASGVINTGELFF.